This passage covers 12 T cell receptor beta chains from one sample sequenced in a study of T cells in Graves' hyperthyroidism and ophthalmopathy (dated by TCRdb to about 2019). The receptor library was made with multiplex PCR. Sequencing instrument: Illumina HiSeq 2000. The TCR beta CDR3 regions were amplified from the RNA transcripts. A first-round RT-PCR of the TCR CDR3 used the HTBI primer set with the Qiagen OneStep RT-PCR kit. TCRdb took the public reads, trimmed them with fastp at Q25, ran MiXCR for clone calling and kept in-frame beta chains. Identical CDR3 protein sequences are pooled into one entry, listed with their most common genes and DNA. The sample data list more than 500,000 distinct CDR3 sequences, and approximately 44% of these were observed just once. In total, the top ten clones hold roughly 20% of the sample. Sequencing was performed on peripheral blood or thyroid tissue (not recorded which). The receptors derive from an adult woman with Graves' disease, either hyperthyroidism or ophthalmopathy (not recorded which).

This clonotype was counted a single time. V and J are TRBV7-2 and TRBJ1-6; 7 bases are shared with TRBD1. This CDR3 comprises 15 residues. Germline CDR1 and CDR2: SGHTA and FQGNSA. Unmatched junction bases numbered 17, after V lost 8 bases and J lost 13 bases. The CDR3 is CASALQGMRNQPLHF. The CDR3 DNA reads TGTGCCAGCGCCTTACAGGGGATGCGCAATCAGCCCCTCCACTTT.

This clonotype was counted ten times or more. CDR3 sequence: CASSAKYEQYF. DNA of the CDR3: TGTGCCAGCAGTGCTAAGTACGAGCAGTACTTC. The chain couples TRBV6-1 to TRBJ2-7, with unresolved D. This CDR3 contains 11 residues. Trimming took 4 bases from V and 4 from J, leaving 5 bases between them. The germline CDR1 and CDR2 sequences are MNHNS and SASEGT.

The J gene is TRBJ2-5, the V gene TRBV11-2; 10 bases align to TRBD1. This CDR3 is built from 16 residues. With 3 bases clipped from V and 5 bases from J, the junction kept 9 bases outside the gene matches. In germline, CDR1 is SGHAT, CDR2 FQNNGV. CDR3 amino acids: CASSLASTGGMETQYF. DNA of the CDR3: TGTGCCAGCAGCTTGGCGTCGACAGGGGGCATGGAGACCCAGTACTTC.

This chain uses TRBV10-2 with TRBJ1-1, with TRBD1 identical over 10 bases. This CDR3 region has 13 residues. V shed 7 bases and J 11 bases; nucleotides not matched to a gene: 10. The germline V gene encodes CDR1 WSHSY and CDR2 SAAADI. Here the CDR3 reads CASMGQGRLSAFF. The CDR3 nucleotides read TGCGCCAGCATGGGACAGGGGAGACTGTCGGCTTTCTTT.

The CDR3 sequence: CASSKPGQGDTEAFF. CDR3 DNA sequence: TGTGCCAGCAGTAAACCGGGACAGGGGGACACTGAAGCTTTCTTT. The chain recombines TRBV11-2 with TRBJ1-1, with 11 bases identical to TRBD1. This CDR3 has 15 residues. V shed 6 bases and J 3 bases; nucleotides not matched to a gene: 6. Germline-derived CDR1 and CDR2 are SGHAT and FQNNGV.

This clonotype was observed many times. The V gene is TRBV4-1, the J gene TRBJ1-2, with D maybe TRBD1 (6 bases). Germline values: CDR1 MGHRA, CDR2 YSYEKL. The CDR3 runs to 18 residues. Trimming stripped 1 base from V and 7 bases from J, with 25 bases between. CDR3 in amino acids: CASSQAPSGQSKVRGYTF. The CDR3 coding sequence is TGCGCCAGCAGCCAAGCTCCGTCCGGACAGAGTAAGGTTCGTGGCTACACCTTC.

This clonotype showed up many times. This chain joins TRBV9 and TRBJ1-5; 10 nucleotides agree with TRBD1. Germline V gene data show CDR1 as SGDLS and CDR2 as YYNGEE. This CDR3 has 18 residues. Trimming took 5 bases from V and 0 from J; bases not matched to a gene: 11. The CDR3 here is CASRKDRGVWHSNQPQHF. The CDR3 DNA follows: TGTGCCAGCAGGAAGGACAGGGGGGTCTGGCATAGCAATCAGCCCCAGCATTTT.

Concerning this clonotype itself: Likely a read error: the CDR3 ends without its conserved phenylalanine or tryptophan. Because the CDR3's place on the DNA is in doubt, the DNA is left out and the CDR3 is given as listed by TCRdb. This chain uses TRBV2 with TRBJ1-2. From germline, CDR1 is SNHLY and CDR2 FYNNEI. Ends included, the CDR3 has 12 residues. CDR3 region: CASSVSNYGNTY.

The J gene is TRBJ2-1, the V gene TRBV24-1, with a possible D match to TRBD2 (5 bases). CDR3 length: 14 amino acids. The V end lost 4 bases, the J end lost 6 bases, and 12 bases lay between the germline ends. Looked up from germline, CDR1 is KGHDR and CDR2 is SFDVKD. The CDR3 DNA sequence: TGTGCCACCAGTGACCCTGGACTGGGCAATGAGCAGTTCTTC. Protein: CATSDPGLGNEQFF.

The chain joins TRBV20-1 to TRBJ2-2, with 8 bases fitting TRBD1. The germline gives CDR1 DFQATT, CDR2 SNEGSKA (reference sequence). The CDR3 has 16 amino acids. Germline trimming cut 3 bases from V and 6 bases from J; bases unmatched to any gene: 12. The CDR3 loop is CSARLPDRAVPGELFF. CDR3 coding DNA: TGCAGTGCTAGGCTTCCGGACAGGGCCGTTCCCGGGGAGCTGTTTTTT.

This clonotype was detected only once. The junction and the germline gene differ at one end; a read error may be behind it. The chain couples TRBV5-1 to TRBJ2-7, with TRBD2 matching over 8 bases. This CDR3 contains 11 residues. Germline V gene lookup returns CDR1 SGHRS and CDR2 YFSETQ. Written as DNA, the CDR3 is TGCGCCAGCAGCGCCGGGACTAGTGAGGACTTC. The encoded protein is CASSAGTSEDF.

The CDR3 nucleotides are TGTGCCAGCAGCTCTCTAGCGGGAGTGGCTGGGGCCAACGTCCTGACTTTC. Translating gives CASSSLAGVAGANVLTF. The V gene is TRBV7-2, the J gene TRBJ2-6, with TRBD2 identical over 10 bases. Trimming at V came to 4 bases and at J to 2 bases, leaving 5 bases not matched to a gene. CDR1 and CDR2 (germline): SGHTA, FQGNSA. This CDR3 comprises 17 residues. The whole variable domain, filled in from reference TRBV7-2 and TRBJ2-6, reads GAGVSQSPSNKVTEKGKDVELRCDPISGHTALYWYRQSLGQGLEFLIYFQGNSAPDKSGLPSDRFSAERTGGSVSTLTIQRTQQEDSAVYLCASSSLAGVAGANVLTFGAGSRLTVL.